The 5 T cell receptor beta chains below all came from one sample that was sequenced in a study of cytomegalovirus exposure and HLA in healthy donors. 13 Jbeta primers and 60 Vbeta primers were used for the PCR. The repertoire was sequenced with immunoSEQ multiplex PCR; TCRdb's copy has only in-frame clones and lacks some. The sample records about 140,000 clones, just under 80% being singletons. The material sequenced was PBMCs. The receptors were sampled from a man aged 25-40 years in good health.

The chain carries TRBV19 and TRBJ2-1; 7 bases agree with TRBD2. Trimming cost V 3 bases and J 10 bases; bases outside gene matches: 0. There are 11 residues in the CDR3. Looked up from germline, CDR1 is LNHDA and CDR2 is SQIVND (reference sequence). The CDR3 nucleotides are TGTGCCAGTAGTATGGGACTAGAGCAGTTCTTC. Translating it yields CASSMGLEQFF.

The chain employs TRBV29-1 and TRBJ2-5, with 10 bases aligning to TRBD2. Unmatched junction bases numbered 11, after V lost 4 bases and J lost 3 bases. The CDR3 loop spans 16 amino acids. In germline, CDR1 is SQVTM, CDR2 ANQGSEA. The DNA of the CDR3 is TGCAGCGTTGTATTTGGACTAGCGGAAAAGAAAGAGACCCAGTACTTC. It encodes CSVVFGLAEKKETQYF.

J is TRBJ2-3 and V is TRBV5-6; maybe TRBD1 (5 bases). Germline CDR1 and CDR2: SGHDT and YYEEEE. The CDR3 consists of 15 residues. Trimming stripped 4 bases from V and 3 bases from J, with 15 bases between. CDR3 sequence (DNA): TGTGCCAGCAGCCTGCTGGCAGGGTGGACAGATACGCAGTATTTT. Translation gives CASSLLAGWTDTQYF.

The CDR3 loop is CASRAGGRPDTQYF. The CDR3 bases are TGCGCCAGCAGGGCGGGAGGGAGGCCCGATACGCAGTATTTT. The V gene is TRBV5-1, the J gene TRBJ2-3; 9 bases map to TRBD2. This CDR3 has 14 amino acids. Trimming took 5 bases from V and 6 from J; bases not matched to a gene: 7. In germline, CDR1 is SGHRS, CDR2 YFSETQ.

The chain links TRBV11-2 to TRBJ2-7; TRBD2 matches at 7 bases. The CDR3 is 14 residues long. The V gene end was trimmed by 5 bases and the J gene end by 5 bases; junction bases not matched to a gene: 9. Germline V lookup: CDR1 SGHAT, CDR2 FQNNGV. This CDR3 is CASSISGPPNEQYF. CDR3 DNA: TGTGCCAGCAGCATTAGCGGGCCCCCCAACGAGCAGTACTTC.